Listed here are 25 T cell receptor beta chains from one sample, sequenced in a study of blood T cell repertoires in COVID-19. Data came from immunoSEQ multiplex PCR; TCRdb stores just in-frame clones and leaves some out. The repertoire holds roughly 150,000 clones, with about four fifths as singletons. Sequencing was carried out using peripheral blood. The receptors were sampled from a woman aged 55-70 years with COVID-19, enrolled during active disease.

This chain uses TRBV4-2 with TRBJ2-3, with a weak D call TRBD2 (5 bases). The V gene's germline CDR1 is LGHNA and CDR2 YNFKEQ. The V end was cut by 0 bases, the J end by 2 bases, with 12 bases between. The CDR3 consists of 16 residues. This CDR3 reads CASSQDLEGVTDTQYF. CDR3 nucleotide sequence: TGTGCCAGCAGCCAAGATCTCGAGGGAGTCACAGATACGCAGTATTTT.

CDR3 protein: CASRTDDEKLFF. The CDR3 DNA reads as TGTGCCAGCCGGACAGACGATGAAAAACTGTTTTTT. V and J are TRBV2 and TRBJ1-4, with D possibly being TRBD1 (6 bases). Germline-derived CDR1 and CDR2 are SNHLY and FYNNEI. V lost 8 bases, J lost 6 bases, and 10 bases lay in between. This CDR3 has 12 residues.

The chain uses TRBV19 and TRBJ2-5; 10 bases map to TRBD2. The ends lost 4 bases at V and 2 bases at J; junction bases unmatched: 7. Germline assignment: CDR1 LNHDA and CDR2 SQIVND (reference sequence). CDR3 length equals 16 residues. CDR3 protein: CASSRWTSGVQETQYF. DNA for the CDR3: TGTGCCAGTAGTAGGTGGACTAGCGGAGTACAAGAGACCCAGTACTTC.

The chain combines TRBV5-1 with TRBJ2-4; 7 bases align to TRBD1. The CDR3 loop spans 17 amino acids. Germline V gene lookup returns CDR1 SGHRS and CDR2 YFSETQ. V shed 0 bases, J shed 8 bases, and the junction held 14 bases outside the gene matches. CDR3 sequence reads: CASSLAETGLSRDIQYF. For the CDR3, the DNA is TGCGCCAGCAGCTTGGCCGAGACAGGGCTTTCAAGAGACATTCAGTACTTC.

In its sample, this clone was seen a few times. V usage is TRBV28 and J usage is TRBJ1-4; 7 positions agree with TRBD1. V was clipped by 2 bases and J by 4 bases; unmatched bases: 4. Germline values: CDR1 MDHEN, CDR2 SYDVKM. The CDR3 extends over 15 amino acids. The CDR3 sequence: CASSLDRERNEKLFF. The CDR3 nucleotides read TGTGCCAGCAGTTTAGACAGGGAGCGTAATGAAAAACTGTTTTTT.

This chain links TRBV24-1 with TRBJ1-4, with D unclear. CDR1 KGHDR and CDR2 SFDVKD come from the germline V gene. CDR3 size: 13 residues. The germline V and J ends were trimmed by 4 bases and 11 bases, with 13 bases remaining between them. The CDR3 protein is CATSENNSRKLFF. The CDR3 coding sequence is TGTGCCACCAGTGAGAATAACAGTCGTAAACTGTTTTTT.

The chain carries TRBV28 and TRBJ2-1, with 7 bases that match TRBD1. CDR1 and CDR2 (germline): MDHEN, SYDVKM. There are 18 residues in the CDR3. The V and J ends lost 7 bases and 4 bases, in that order; junction bases with no gene match: 19. In DNA, the CDR3 is TGTGCCAGCAAGGACCGGACAGGACCCTTATCGGGGTACAATGAGCAGTTCTTC. It yields the protein CASKDRTGPLSGYNEQFF.

The gene calls are TRBV28 and TRBJ2-5; 12 bases agree with TRBD1. The CDR3 is 16 amino acids. Germline CDR1 reads MDHEN; CDR2 reads SYDVKM. Trimming at V came to 3 bases and at J to 6 bases, leaving 8 bases not matched to a gene. This chain's CDR3 is CASSLRDRGRIKTQYF. The CDR3 nucleotides read TGTGCCAGCAGTTTGCGGGACAGGGGGCGTATAAAGACCCAGTACTTC.

The V gene is TRBV20-1, the J gene TRBJ1-6; D gene unclear. The CDR3 runs to 13 residues. Germline V lookup: CDR1 DFQATT, CDR2 SNEGSKA (reference sequence). The V and J ends lost 3 bases and 4 bases respectively, with 7 bases between them. The CDR3 region is CSASRDYNSPLHF. The CDR3 nucleotides are TGCAGTGCTAGTCGAGATTATAATTCACCCCTCCACTTT.

The J gene is TRBJ1-2, the V gene TRBV18; 11 bases agree with TRBD1. The junction had 8 bases not matched to a gene; V was cut back by 4 bases and J by 4 bases. Germline CDR1 reads KGHSH; CDR2 reads LQKENI. The CDR3 runs to 16 residues. The CDR3 sequence: CASSRIGTGGIYGYTF. The DNA for the CDR3 is TGTGCCAGCTCACGGATCGGGACAGGGGGTATCTATGGCTACACCTTC.

The chain links TRBV30 to TRBJ1-5; the D is unclear. Germline assignment: CDR1 GTSNPN and CDR2 SVGIG (reference sequence). The CDR3 runs to 14 residues. The V end lost 1 base, the J end lost 2 bases, and 9 bases lay between the germline ends. CDR3 sequence (DNA): TGTGCCTGGAGTGGGGCCAATGGCAATCAGCCCCAGCATTTT. It translates to CAWSGANGNQPQHF. The full variable domain, in which reference TRBV30 and TRBJ1-5 provide the parts outside the CDR3, is SQTIHQWPATLVQPVGSPLSLECTVEGTSNPNLYWYRQAAGRGLQLLFYSVGIGQISSEVPQNLSASRPQDRQFILSSKKLLLSDSGFYLCAWSGANGNQPQHFGDGTRLSIL.

This chain uses TRBV25-1 with TRBJ2-2, with a tentative D call TRBD1 (6 bases). Germline values: CDR1 MGHDK, CDR2 SYGVNS. The CDR3 length is 15 residues. Trimming stripped 0 bases from V and 4 bases from J, with 9 bases between. CDR3 region: CASSEYWGRTGELFF. CDR3 nucleotide sequence: TGTGCCAGCAGTGAATATTGGGGGCGCACCGGGGAGCTGTTTTTT.

The chain joins TRBV5-8 to TRBJ2-5; the D gene is possibly TRBD1 (5 bases). Trimming removed 5 bases at V and 2 bases at J, with 10 bases between. The CDR3 loop spans 13 amino acids. Germline CDR1 is SGHTS and CDR2 is YDEGEE. In nucleotides, the CDR3 is TGTGCCAGCAGTTTGACAGTTCAAGAGACCCAGTACTTC. It encodes CASSLTVQETQYF. The complete variable domain, with remaining parts taken from reference TRBV5-8 and TRBJ2-5, reads EAGVTQSPTHLIKTRGQQATLRCSPISGHTSVYWYQQALGLGLQFLLWYDEGEERNRGNFPPRFSGRQFPNYSSELNVNALELEDSALYLCASSLTVQETQYFGPGTRLLVL.

CDR3 coding DNA: TGTGCCAGCAGCCAAGGGACTAGCGGGTCGAACACCGGGGAGCTGTTTTTT. Residues: CASSQGTSGSNTGELFF. J is TRBJ2-2 and V is TRBV5-4; 12 bases agree with TRBD2. V shed 4 bases, J shed 0 bases, and the junction held 4 bases outside the gene matches. The CDR3 is 17 residues long. Looked up from germline, CDR1 is SGHNT and CDR2 is YYREEE (reference sequence). The whole variable domain, filled in from reference TRBV5-4 and TRBJ2-2, reads ETGVTQSPTHLIKTRGQQVTLRCSSQSGHNTVSWYQQALGQGPQFIFQYYREEENGRGNFPPRFSGLQFPNYSSELNVNALELDDSALYLCASSQGTSGSNTGELFFGEGSRLTVL.

The chain links TRBV19 to TRBJ2-3; D is undetermined. V dropped 8 bases and J dropped 0 bases, with 9 bases sitting between them. Per germline, CDR1 LNHDA and CDR2 SQIVND (reference sequence). This CDR3 comprises 13 residues. The CDR3 sequence: CASAQVSTDTQYF. The CDR3 DNA reads TGTGCCAGTGCCCAGGTGAGCACAGATACGCAGTATTTT.

The V gene is TRBV9, the J gene TRBJ2-7; TRBD1 might be the D (6 bases). V was clipped by 1 base and J by 2 bases, with 10 bases between them. The CDR3 is 14 amino acids. Germline V gives CDR1 SGDLS, CDR2 YYNGEE. The CDR3 DNA is TGTGCCAGCAGCGTACAGGGGAAGGCCTACGAGCAGTACTTC. Its translation is CASSVQGKAYEQYF.

This clone was found a few times. The chain uses TRBV6-5 and TRBJ1-2, with TRBD1 as a possible D gene (5 bases). Germline values: CDR1 MNHEY, CDR2 SVGAGI. Trimming left V 5 bases short and J 8 bases short, with 12 bases between. The CDR3 covers 12 residues. CDR3 sequence reads: CASSPGNGGYTF. CDR3 in DNA: TGTGCCAGCAGTCCAGGGAATGGCGGCTACACCTTC.

The CDR3 nucleotides read TGTGCCAGCACCGCGGGGGGGCTATCGAACACCGGGGAGCTGTTTTTT. It specifies CASTAGGLSNTGELFF. This chain uses TRBV27 with TRBJ2-2; 9 bases line up with TRBD2. CDR1 MNHEY and CDR2 SMNVEV come from the germline V gene (reference sequence). The CDR3 is 16 amino acids. Trimming took 7 bases from V and 0 from J; bases not matched to a gene: 6.

The genes are TRBV19 and TRBJ2-3; D is possibly TRBD2 (6 bases). From germline, CDR1 is LNHDA and CDR2 SQIVND (reference sequence). The V and J ends lost 5 bases and 1 base respectively, with 16 bases between them. This CDR3 has 16 amino acids. CDR3 bases: TGTGCCAGTAGTCCCCGGAGGGTCGGGGGCACAGATACGCAGTATTTT. This encodes CASSPRRVGGTDTQYF.

This clone was seen only a few times. The chain has TRBV7-9 and TRBJ2-5; D not resolved. Germline-derived CDR1 and CDR2 are SEHNR and FQNEAQ (reference sequence). The germline V and J ends were trimmed by 5 bases and 5 bases, with 9 bases remaining between them. The CDR3 is made up of 12 amino acids. The CDR3 bases are TGTGCCAGCAGCCTGTTTAGTGAGACCCAGTACTTC. Translated, it gives CASSLFSETQYF.

The CDR3 DNA sequence: TGTGCCAGCAGCAAAGGTTCCCCCCCTTTAGGCGGTGGCTACACCTTC. Translating it yields CASSKGSPPLGGGYTF. The chain combines TRBV21-1 with TRBJ1-2. TRBV21-1 is a pseudogene segment. The CDR3 runs to 16 residues.

The chain carries TRBV7-6 and TRBJ1-6; the match to TRBD1 covers 7 bases. The ends lost 0 bases at V and 7 bases at J; junction bases unmatched: 9. CDR1 and CDR2 (germline): SGHVS, FNYEAQ. The CDR3 is 17 amino acids. The CDR3 region has the DNA TGTGCCAGCAGCTTAGCGCCGACTCGGGACAGCAATTCACCCCTCCACTTT. Its protein product is CASSLAPTRDSNSPLHF. Drawing the rest from reference TRBV7-6 and TRBJ1-6, the complete variable domain is GAGVSQSPRYKVTKRGQDVALRCDPISGHVSLYWYRQALGQGPEFLTYFNYEAQQDKSGLPNDRFSAERPEGSISTLTIQRTEQRDSAMYRCASSLAPTRDSNSPLHFGNGTRLTVT.

The table lists this clone with a few counts. The chain is built from TRBV7-8 and TRBJ1-6; perhaps TRBD1 as D (6 bases). CDR1 and CDR2 (germline): SGHVS, FQNEAQ. The ends were cut back, 0 bases at V and 10 bases at J, with 13 bases in the middle. The length of the CDR3 is 15 residues. CDR3 nucleotide sequence: TGTGCCAGCAGCTTAGCTCAGGGGATGGGCTCACCCCTCCACTTT. Protein sequence: CASSLAQGMGSPLHF. Full variable domain (rest looked up from reference TRBV7-8 and TRBJ1-6): GAGVSQSPRYKVAKRGQDVALRCDPISGHVSLFWYQQALGQGPEFLTYFQNEAQLDKSGLPSDRFFAERPEGSVSTLKIQRTQQEDSAVYLCASSLAQGMGSPLHFGNGTRLTVT.

The J gene is TRBJ2-1, the V gene TRBV29-1, with TRBD1 identical over 7 bases. After removal of 7 bases from V and 0 bases from J, the junction contained 0 bases not matched to a gene. The CDR3 has 12 amino acids. Germline V gene sequence: CDR1 SQVTM, CDR2 ANQGSEA. CDR3 sequence reads: CSGDSSYNEQFF. In DNA, the CDR3 is TGCAGCGGGGACAGCTCCTACAATGAGCAGTTCTTC.

The V call is TRBV29-1, the J call TRBJ2-2; 11 bases are a match to TRBD2. CDR1 and CDR2 (germline): SQVTM, ANQGSEA. The CDR3 is 14 residues long. The junction had 2 bases not matched to a gene; V was cut back by 4 bases and J by 4 bases. The CDR3 DNA reads as TGCAGCGTTGGACTAGCGGGGTCCACCGGGGAGCTGTTTTTT. Translating gives CSVGLAGSTGELFF.